This T cell receptor beta chain was documented in a study of a mutant IDH1 vaccine in newly diagnosed glioma. Study context: Most patients had radiochemotherapy with temozolomide before enrollment; others had one alone. General study findings and limits: Across multiple MHC alleles, 85% to 95% of patients had vaccine-induced responses. Changes to the top peripheral T cell clonotypes appeared unrelated to pseudoprogression.

The time point denotes: baseline, week 1 (first vaccination visit). Specified treatment: pre-vaccination baseline after standard-of-care therapy. The donors' diagnosis was new WHO grade 3 or 4 astrocytoma that was IDH1-mutant and ATRX-lost. Remarks on this clone: The antigen is unknown.

The germline V gene encodes CDR1 SNHLY and CDR2 FYNNEI. V lost 8 bases and J 0 bases, leaving 11 bases between the germline ends. The CDR3 is 14 residues long. Generated by immunoSEQ multiplex PCR, the TCRdb table keeps only in-frame clones and is missing some. This table holds 75,000 to 100,000 clones, over 75% found once. The chain has TRBV2 and TRBJ1-3; perhaps TRBD1 as D (6 bases). Sequenced material: PBMCs, taken from a glioma patient treated with radiotherapy, temozolomide or both. The sequence was obtained from a man between 35 and 55 years old with glioma. Some clones in this sample may be carry-over from other donors' samples. In nucleotides, the CDR3 is TGTGCCAGCGGGTACAGGGACTCTGGAAACACCATATATTTT. Translated: CASGYRDSGNTIYF.